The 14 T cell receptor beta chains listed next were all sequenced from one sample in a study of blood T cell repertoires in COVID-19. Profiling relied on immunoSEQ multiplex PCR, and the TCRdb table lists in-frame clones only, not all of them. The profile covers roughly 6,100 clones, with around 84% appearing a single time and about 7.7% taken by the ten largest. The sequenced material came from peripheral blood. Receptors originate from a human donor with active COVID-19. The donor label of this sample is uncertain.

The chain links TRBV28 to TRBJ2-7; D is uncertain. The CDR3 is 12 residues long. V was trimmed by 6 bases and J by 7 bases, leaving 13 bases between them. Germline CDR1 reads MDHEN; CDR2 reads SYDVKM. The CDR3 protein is CASRELGWEQYF. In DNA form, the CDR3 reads TGTGCCAGCAGGGAGCTCGGTTGGGAGCAGTACTTC.

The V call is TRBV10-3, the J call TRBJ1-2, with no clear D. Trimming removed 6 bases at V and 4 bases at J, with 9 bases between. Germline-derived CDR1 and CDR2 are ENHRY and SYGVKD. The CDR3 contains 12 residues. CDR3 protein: CAIREGSYGYTF. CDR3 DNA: TGTGCCATCAGGGAGGGTAGCTATGGCTACACCTTC.

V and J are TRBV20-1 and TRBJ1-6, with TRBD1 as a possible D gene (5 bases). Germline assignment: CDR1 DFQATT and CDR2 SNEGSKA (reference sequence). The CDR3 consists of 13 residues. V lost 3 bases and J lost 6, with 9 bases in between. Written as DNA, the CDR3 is TGCAGTGCTAGTGAACAGGCTAATTCACCCCTCCACTTT. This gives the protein CSASEQANSPLHF.

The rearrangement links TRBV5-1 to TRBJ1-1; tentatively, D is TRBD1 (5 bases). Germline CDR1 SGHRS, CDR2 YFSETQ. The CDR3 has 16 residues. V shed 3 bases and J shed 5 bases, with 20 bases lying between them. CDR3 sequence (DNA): TGCGCCAGCAGCTCCGTGGTCCAGGGTATTGGGACTGAAGCTTTCTTT. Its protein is CASSSVVQGIGTEAFF.

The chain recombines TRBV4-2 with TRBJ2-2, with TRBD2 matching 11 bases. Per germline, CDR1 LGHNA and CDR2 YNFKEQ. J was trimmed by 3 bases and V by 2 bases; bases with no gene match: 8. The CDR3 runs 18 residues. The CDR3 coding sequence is TGTGCCAGCAGCCAAAATCGTTTAGCGGGAGGGGACACCGGGGAGCTGTTTTTT. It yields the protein CASSQNRLAGGDTGELFF.

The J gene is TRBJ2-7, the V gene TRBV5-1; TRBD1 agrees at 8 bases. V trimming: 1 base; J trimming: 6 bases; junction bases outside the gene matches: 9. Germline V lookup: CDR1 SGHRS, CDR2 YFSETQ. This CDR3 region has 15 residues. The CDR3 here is CASSLWRQGAAEQYF. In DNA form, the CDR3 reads TGCGCCAGCAGCTTGTGGCGTCAGGGGGCGGCCGAGCAGTACTTC.

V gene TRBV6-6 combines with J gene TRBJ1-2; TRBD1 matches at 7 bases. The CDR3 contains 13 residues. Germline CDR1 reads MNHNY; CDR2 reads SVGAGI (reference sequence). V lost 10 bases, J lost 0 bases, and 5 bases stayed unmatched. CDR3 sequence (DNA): TGTGCCATCCGACAGGGAGCTAACTATGGCTACACCTTC. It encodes CAIRQGANYGYTF.

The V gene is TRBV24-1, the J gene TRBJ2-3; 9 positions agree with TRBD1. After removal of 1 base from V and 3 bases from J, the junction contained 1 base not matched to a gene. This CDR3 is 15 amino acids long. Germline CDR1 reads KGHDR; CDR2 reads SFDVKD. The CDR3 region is CATSDLGTGTDTQYF. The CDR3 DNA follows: TGTGCCACCAGTGATTTAGGGACAGGGACAGATACGCAGTATTTT.

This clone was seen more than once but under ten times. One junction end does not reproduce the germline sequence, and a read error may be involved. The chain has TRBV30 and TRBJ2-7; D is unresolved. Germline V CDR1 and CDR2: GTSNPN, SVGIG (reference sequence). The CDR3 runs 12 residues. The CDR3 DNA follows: TGTGCCTGGAGCCCCCATCGGAGCACGAAAAGCTTC. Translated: CAWSPHRSTKSF.

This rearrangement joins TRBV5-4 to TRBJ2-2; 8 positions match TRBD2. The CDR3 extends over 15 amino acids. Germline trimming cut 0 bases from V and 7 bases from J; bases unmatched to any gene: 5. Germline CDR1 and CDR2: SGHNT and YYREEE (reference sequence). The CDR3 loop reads CASSLVGRADGELFF. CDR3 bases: TGTGCCAGCAGCTTGGTCGGGAGGGCCGACGGGGAGCTGTTTTTT.

CDR3 nucleotides: TGTGCCAGCAGCCTAAGAGGCCTCTACGAGCAGTACTTC. It encodes CASSLRGLYEQYF. The V call is TRBV6-5, the J call TRBJ2-7; D is unclear. Trimming pared 6 bases from V and 3 bases from J, leaving 12 bases between. CDR1 MNHEY and CDR2 SVGAGI come from the germline V gene. This CDR3 contains 13 residues.

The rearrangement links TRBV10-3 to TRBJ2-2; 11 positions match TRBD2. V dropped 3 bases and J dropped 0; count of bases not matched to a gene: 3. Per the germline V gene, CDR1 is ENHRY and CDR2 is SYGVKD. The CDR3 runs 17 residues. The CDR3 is CAISEPGLAANTGELFF. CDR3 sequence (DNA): TGTGCCATCAGTGAACCGGGACTAGCGGCGAACACCGGGGAGCTGTTTTTT.

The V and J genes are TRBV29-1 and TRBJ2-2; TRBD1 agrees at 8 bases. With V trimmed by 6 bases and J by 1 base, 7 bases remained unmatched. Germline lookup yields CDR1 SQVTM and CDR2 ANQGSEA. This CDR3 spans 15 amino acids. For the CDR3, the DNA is TGCAGCGTAAGAACCGGGACAGGGAACACCGGGGAGCTGTTTTTT. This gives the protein CSVRTGTGNTGELFF.

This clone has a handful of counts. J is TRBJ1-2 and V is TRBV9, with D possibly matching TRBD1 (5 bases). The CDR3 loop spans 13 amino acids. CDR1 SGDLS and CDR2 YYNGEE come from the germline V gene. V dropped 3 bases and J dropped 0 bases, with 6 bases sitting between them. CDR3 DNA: TGTGCCAGCAGCGAGGACACTAACTATGGCTACACCTTC. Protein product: CASSEDTNYGYTF.